These T cell receptor beta chains were read from a single sample in a study of T cell responses to AZD1222 COVID-19 vaccine. This table comes from immunoSEQ multiplex PCR, and its TCRdb copy is limited to in-frame clones, with some not included. The repertoire holds around 87,000 clones, with over 75% as singletons. The sample here was peripheral blood, taken on day 0 of AZD1222 vaccination. These receptors were taken from an adult in good health. The conserved cysteine and the conserved F or W are not part of the CDR3 here. A D gene is named only where the DNA matches it firmly.

d_gene: TRBD1; v_gene: TRBV2; CDR3aa: ASKADRGQTQY
d_gene: NA; v_gene: TRBV2; CDR3aa: ASSRTGTFDTEAF
d_gene: TRBD2; v_gene: TRBV9; CDR3aa: ASSVAWTSGSLPETQY
d_gene: NA; v_gene: TRBV27; CDR3aa: ASSPSGSPDTQY
d_gene: NA; v_gene: TRBV12-3/TRBV12-4; CDR3aa: ASSSHSYEQY
d_gene: NA; v_gene: TRBV6-6; CDR3aa: ASSYSGGTNYGYT
d_gene: NA; v_gene: TRBV2; CDR3aa: ASSEARQAGETQY
d_gene: TRBD2; v_gene: TRBV9; CDR3aa: ASSVGRLAGSYNEQF
d_gene: NA; v_gene: TRBV5-5; CDR3aa: ASTLASTGNQPQH
d_gene: TRBD2; v_gene: TRBV6-5; CDR3aa: ASSSGTSASDEQY
d_gene: TRBD1; v_gene: TRBV6-1; CDR3aa: AIEGQGGYGYT
d_gene: TRBD1; v_gene: TRBV19; CDR3aa: ASSPRTGRGATNYGYT
d_gene: NA; v_gene: TRBV7-7; CDR3aa: ASSLLNMGAGETQY
d_gene: NA; v_gene: TRBV5-1; CDR3aa: ASSSAGYNTEAF
d_gene: TRBD2; v_gene: TRBV7-2; CDR3aa: ASSRTSGTSNEQF
d_gene: TRBD1; v_gene: TRBV3-1/TRBV3-2; CDR3aa: ASSPAEGQVPEAF
d_gene: NA; v_gene: TRBV20-1; CDR3aa: SASTMGYNEQF
d_gene: NA; v_gene: TRBV2; CDR3aa: ASSVLTMNTEAF
d_gene: NA; v_gene: TRBV2; CDR3aa: ASTAQGGEKLF
d_gene: NA; v_gene: TRBV5-1; CDR3aa: ASSLGLLVTDTQY
d_gene: NA; v_gene: TRBV19; CDR3aa: ASSILAGGYGYT
d_gene: NA; v_gene: TRBV9; CDR3aa: ASSADIREQF
d_gene: TRBD2; v_gene: TRBV30; CDR3aa: AWTPGTSGGQDTQY
d_gene: NA; v_gene: TRBV7-2; CDR3aa: ASSFARNYGYT
d_gene: TRBD2; v_gene: TRBV7-3; CDR3aa: ASSFAGGVNNEQF
d_gene: TRBD1; v_gene: TRBV6-1; CDR3aa: ASSDPGGGYGYT
d_gene: NA; v_gene: TRBV6-5; CDR3aa: ASIVPGRPPGYT
d_gene: TRBD2; v_gene: TRBV6-5; CDR3aa: ASSLLAGTDTQY
d_gene: TRBD1; v_gene: TRBV4-1; CDR3aa: ASSQEGTGSFRRYT
d_gene: TRBD2; v_gene: TRBV5-1; CDR3aa: ASSLTLAGGSYEQY
d_gene: TRBD1; v_gene: TRBV25-1; CDR3aa: ASSERGTGLNTQY
d_gene: NA; v_gene: TRBV6-5; CDR3aa: ASRRQENQPQH
d_gene: NA; v_gene: TRBV28; CDR3aa: ASSFLGPFYGYT
d_gene: TRBD2; v_gene: TRBV5-5; CDR3aa: ASSLYYLAGSGGQF
d_gene: NA; v_gene: TRBV28; CDR3aa: ASSFSRGNTEAF
d_gene: TRBD2; v_gene: TRBV5-1; CDR3aa: ASSSGLAGGGEQF
d_gene: NA; v_gene: TRBV29-1; CDR3aa: SVARGDETQY
d_gene: NA; v_gene: TRBV4-1; CDR3aa: ASSQQPYGQLGLEAF
d_gene: NA; v_gene: TRBV4-2; CDR3aa: ASSLGDYEQY
d_gene: TRBD2; v_gene: TRBV5-4; CDR3aa: ASSRTSGVYNEQF
d_gene: NA; v_gene: TRBV7-2; CDR3aa: ASRAGSDTQY
d_gene: NA; v_gene: TRBV19; CDR3aa: ASRGGAANYNEQF
d_gene: NA; v_gene: TRBV4-2; CDR3aa: ASSQVRSRNNEQF
d_gene: NA; v_gene: TRBV7-9; CDR3aa: ASSLPRADLTYGYT
d_gene: TRBD1; v_gene: TRBV28; CDR3aa: ASSRQTTGATEAF
d_gene: TRBD1; v_gene: TRBV11-2; CDR3aa: ASSRTGDRGEQY
d_gene: NA; v_gene: TRBV4-1; CDR3aa: ASSQDHGRQF
d_gene: NA; v_gene: TRBV2; CDR3aa: ASAPFKIYGYT
d_gene: NA; v_gene: TRBV27; CDR3aa: ASSLYPNSPLH
d_gene: TRBD1; v_gene: TRBV4-1; CDR3aa: ASSHGQARGSNQPQH
d_gene: TRBD2; v_gene: TRBV9; CDR3aa: ASSADPGLALYEQY
d_gene: NA; v_gene: TRBV5-5; CDR3aa: ASSWALWANTEAF
d_gene: NA; v_gene: TRBV11-2; CDR3aa: ASRPTTPNTGELF
d_gene: NA; v_gene: TRBV30; CDR3aa: AWKIDSNPNTIY